Listed below are T cell receptor beta chains from one sample, sequenced in a study of human T cells and chemical hapten exposure. TCRdb re-analysed the RACE reads in MiXCR, keeping a single row per CDR3 protein. The data hold 250,000 or so distinct CDR3 sequences, with about 7.7% observed a single time. Sequenced here: whole blood, sampled in connection with sensitization to the hapten diphenylcyclopropenone (DPC). The receptors here all came from a young man with alopecia areata. Some clones in this sample may be carry-over from other donors' samples. The CDR3 runs from the conserved cysteine through the conserved F or W. D genes are given only for firm matches. Some rows have no size entry. The others give once, few or many, or a class for an expanded clone.

V	size	D	J	DNA	CDR3
TRBV9	.	.	TRBJ2-5	TGTGCCAGCAGCGTAGCACTTCAAGAGACCCAGTACTTC	CASSVALQETQYF
TRBV29-1	few	.	TRBJ1-2	TGCAGCGTGACACGCGGAACCGGGGGCTACACCTTC	CSVTRGTGGYTF
TRBV12-3/TRBV12-4	few	.	TRBJ1-4	TGTGCCAGCAGTCCCAGGTGGGGGCGACCTAATGAAAAACTGTTTTTT	CASSPRWGRPNEKLFF
TRBV25-1	few	.	TRBJ1-4	TGTGCCAGCAGTGCCCGACAGGCTAATGAAAAACTGTTTTTT	CASSARQANEKLFF
TRBV4-1	many	TRBD1	TRBJ1-2	TGCGCCAGCAGCCAAGAGTTGACAGGGGGAGAGGGCTACACCTTC	CASSQELTGGEGYTF
TRBV15	many	.	TRBJ1-1	TGTGCCACCAGCAGCCCGGGGTTAATAAGGGCTTTCTTT	CATSSPGLIRAFF
TRBV21-1	.	.	TRBJ1-5	TGTGCCAGCTTGGGACCCAAAAGCAATCAGCCCCAGCATTTT	CASLGPKSNQPQHF
TRBV5-6	many	.	TRBJ2-1	TGTGCCAGCAGCCGCGACTCCTTACCCTACAATGAGCAGTTCTTC	CASSRDSLPYNEQFF
TRBV7-9	.	TRBD1	TRBJ2-2	TGTGCCAGCAGCTTGGGCAGGGGGCGCGCCGGGGAGCTGTTTTTT	CASSLGRGRAGELFF
TRBV20-1	.	TRBD1	TRBJ1-6	TGCAGTGCTCGAAGGACAGGGGATAATTCACCCCTCCACTTT	CSARRTGDNSPLHF
TRBV5-1	.	TRBD1	TRBJ1-1	TGCGCCAACAGCGTATCGGGACAGCAGAACACTGAAGCTTTCTTT	CANSVSGQQNTEAFF
TRBV5-1	.	TRBD2	TRBJ2-1	TGCGCCAGCAGCTGGAGAGCGGGGGGCGGTGAGCAGTTCTTC	CASSWRAGGGEQFF
TRBV4-1	.	.	TRBJ2-3	TGCGCCAGCAGCCAAGATACCGGAGGAGGGAACACAGATACGCAGTATTTT	CASSQDTGGGNTDTQYF